The 5 T cell receptor beta chains given below trace back to one sample, sequenced in a study of vaccination effects on CD4 cells after COVID-19. Only in-frame clones appear in the TCRdb table, and some are missing; sequencing was by immunoSEQ multiplex PCR. The sample consists of about 34,000 clones, roughly four fifths of them appearing once. No cognate antigen is known for these TCRs. Researchers isolated CD4+ T cells once approximately ten days of culture had elapsed. PCR showed that the person got SARS-CoV-2 infection at some point between March and December 2020. The participants, recipients of two vaccine doses, got either BNT162b2 or mRNA-1273. The sample here was CD4+ T cells from PBMCs cultured without peptide, taken after COVID-19 vaccination. Source of these receptors: a human donor who had a prior SARS-CoV-2 infection.

The V and J genes are TRBV9 and TRBJ2-1; 8 nucleotides line up with TRBD1. CDR3 length: 14 residues. V lost 4 bases, J lost 6 bases, and 6 bases stayed unmatched. CDR1 SGDLS and CDR2 YYNGEE come from the germline V gene. The CDR3 nucleotides are TGTGCCAGCAGCCCCGGACAGGGCGTCAATGAGCAGTTCTTC. It codes for CASSPGQGVNEQFF.

As for this clone: The junction differs from germline at one of its ends, possibly a read error. The CDR3 region has the DNA TGTGCTAGCAGCAATAGTCTTCCCCCGGATACGCAGTATTTT. Translated: CASSNSLPPDTQYF. J is TRBJ2-3 and V is TRBV7-7; no clear D gene. CDR3 length equals 14 residues. Per the germline V gene, CDR1 is SSHAT and CDR2 is FNYEAQ (reference sequence).

The V and J genes are TRBV7-9 and TRBJ1-2; 8 bases line up with TRBD1. The CDR3 is 16 amino acids. The trim removed 5 bases at V and 0 bases at J, leaving 8 bases unmatched. Germline V gene sequence: CDR1 SEHNR, CDR2 FQNEAQ (reference sequence). Here the CDR3 reads CASSPRQGTTNYGYTF. In nucleotides, the CDR3 is TGTGCCAGCAGCCCTAGACAGGGGACTACTAACTATGGCTACACCTTC.

The rearrangement links TRBV7-8 to TRBJ2-3, with TRBD2 as a possible D gene (7 bases). V was cut by 5 bases and J by 2 bases, with 17 bases left in between. CDR3 size: 16 residues. Looked up from germline, CDR1 is SGHVS and CDR2 is FQNEAQ. The CDR3 region is CASSHGGRGITDTQYF. CDR3 sequence (DNA): TGTGCCAGCAGCCACGGGGGGCGGGGCATCACAGATACGCAGTATTTT.

The rearrangement uses TRBV3-1 (or the pseudogene TRBV3-2) and TRBJ1-2; D is undetermined. CDR1 LGHDT and CDR2 YNNKEL come from the germline V gene (reference sequence). The CDR3 extends over 14 amino acids. V was shortened by 2 bases and J by 2 bases, with 9 bases between the two germline ends. CDR3 DNA sequence: TGTGCCAGCAGCCAAATCAACGTAAACTATGGCTACACCTTC. Protein product: CASSQINVNYGYTF.